This is a list of T cell receptor beta chains from one sample in a study of blood T cell repertoires in COVID-19. Clones were sequenced by immunoSEQ multiplex PCR, and TCRdb holds only the in-frame ones, with some missing. The sample records 150,000 to 200,000 clones, less than 85% being singletons. Material for sequencing was peripheral blood. The receptor set was obtained from a woman aged 40 to 50 with COVID-19, enrolled during active disease. CDR3s include the opening cysteine and the closing phenylalanine or tryptophan. D genes are given only for firm matches. Clone size is stated in some rows and not others, as once, few, many or a class when expanded.

.	TRBV7-9	TRBJ2-6	.	CASSSAGANVLTF	TGTGCCAGCAGCTCAGCTGGGGCCAACGTCCTGACTTTC
TRBD2	TRBV7-9	TRBJ2-1	.	CASSPRAGSSYNEQFF	TGTGCCAGCAGCCCCCGAGCGGGGAGCTCCTACAATGAGCAGTTCTTC
.	TRBV7-2	TRBJ2-2	.	CASSLSAVNTGELFF	TGTGCCAGCAGCTTATCGGCGGTGAACACCGGGGAGCTGTTTTTT
.	TRBV6-5	TRBJ1-1	medium-sized	CASMIQQNTEAFF	TGTGCCAGCATGATACAGCAGAACACTGAAGCTTTCTTT
.	TRBV4-1	TRBJ2-2	.	CASSQGGGGGELFF	TGCGCCAGCAGCCAAGGGGGCGGTGGCGGGGAGCTGTTTTTT
.	TRBV30	TRBJ1-6	.	CAWSGWALDNSPLHF	TGTGCCTGGAGTGGGTGGGCGCTGGATAATTCACCCCTCCACTTT
.	TRBV3-1/TRBV3-2	TRBJ1-6	.	CASSQEPGDPRSLHF	TGTGCCAGCAGCCAAGAACCCGGGGATCCTAGGTCCCTCCACTTT
TRBD2	TRBV11-3	TRBJ2-3	.	CASSLRLAGTTDTQYF	TGTGCCAGCAGCCTCCGACTAGCGGGGACCACAGATACGCAGTATTTT
TRBD1	TRBV15	TRBJ1-5	once	CATSGRQGHQPQHF	TGTGCCACCAGCGGAAGACAGGGTCATCAGCCCCAGCATTTT
TRBD2	TRBV5-1	TRBJ2-1	.	CASSLTATSDNEQFF	TGCGCCAGCAGCTTGACCGCGACTAGCGATAATGAGCAGTTCTTC
TRBD1	TRBV28	TRBJ2-7	.	CASRLTGYEQYF	TGTGCCAGCAGACTGACAGGGTACGAGCAGTACTTC
.	TRBV27	TRBJ2-3	.	CASMRDWVTDTQYF	TGTGCCAGCATGAGGGATTGGGTCACAGATACGCAGTATTTT
.	TRBV3-1/TRBV3-2	TRBJ2-7	.	CASSQATSYEQYF	TGTGCCAGCAGCCAAGCGACTAGTTACGAGCAGTACTTC
TRBD2	TRBV7-3	TRBJ2-5	.	CASSREGLGTQYF	TGTGCCAGCAGTAGGGAGGGCCTCGGGACCCAGTACTTC
.	TRBV27	TRBJ2-7	.	CASSSLPGDRDEQYF	TGTGCCAGCAGTTCACTCCCAGGGGATAGGGACGAGCAGTACTTC
TRBD2	TRBV6-5	TRBJ2-6	.	CASSSRGGSGANVLTF	TGTGCCAGCAGTTCGCGGGGGGGCTCTGGGGCCAACGTCCTGACTTTC
.	TRBV21-1	TRBJ1-1	.	CASSKLGTGNTEAFF	TGTGCCAGCAGCAAACTGGGTACAGGGAACACTGAAGCTTTCTTT
.	TRBV9	TRBJ2-5	once	CASSVSTGELTQYF	TGTGCCAGCAGCGTATCCACTGGGGAGCTGACCCAGTACTTC
TRBD2	TRBV7-3	TRBJ2-2	many	CASSFASGGNTGELFF	TGTGCCAGCAGCTTTGCTAGCGGGGGTAACACCGGGGAGCTGTTTTTT
.	TRBV5-6	TRBJ1-2	.	CASSPDRGAGGYTF	TGTGCCAGCAGCCCCGACAGAGGAGCCGGTGGCTACACCTTC
TRBD1	TRBV19	TRBJ2-7	few	CASRGTGDRNEQYF	TGTGCCAGTAGAGGGACAGGGGATCGGAACGAGCAGTACTTC
.	TRBV6-1	TRBJ1-5	.	CASSELQVGVSNQPQHF	TGTGCCAGCAGTGAACTTCAGGTAGGGGTGAGCAATCAGCCCCAGCATTTT
TRBD1	TRBV6-5	TRBJ1-1	.	CASSQRTGGGTEAFF	TGTGCCAGCAGTCAGCGGACAGGGGGAGGGACTGAAGCTTTCTTT
.	TRBV18	TRBJ2-2	.	CASSPTLKGINTGELFF	TGTGCCAGCTCACCCACCCTAAAGGGGATAAACACCGGGGAGCTGTTTTTT
TRBD2	TRBV5-6	TRBJ2-1	.	CASSLAGGGRMNEQFF	TGTGCCAGCAGCCTCGCAGGTGGCGGGAGAATGAATGAGCAGTTCTTC
.	TRBV11-2	TRBJ1-1	once	CASSVKGGVAEAFF	TGTGCCAGCAGCGTCAAGGGGGGGGTCGCTGAAGCTTTCTTT
.	TRBV28	TRBJ2-5	.	CASNFARGLVRETQYF	TGTGCCAGCAACTTCGCCAGGGGTCTAGTTAGAGAGACCCAGTACTTC
.	TRBV6-2/TRBV6-3	TRBJ2-7	.	CASSYSSESYEQYF	TGTGCCAGCAGTTACTCTAGCGAGTCATACGAGCAGTACTTC
.	TRBV18	TRBJ1-1	.	CASSPLKSNTEAFF	TGTGCCAGCTCACCACTTAAATCGAACACTGAAGCTTTCTTT
.	TRBV24-1	TRBJ2-3	.	CATNKPGVETQYF	TGTGCCACCAATAAACCCGGGGTTGAGACGCAGTATTTT
TRBD1	TRBV28	TRBJ1-4	.	CASSLSSLGTGPATNEKLFF	TGTGCCAGCAGTTTATCGTCCCTGGGGACAGGTCCCGCAACTAATGAAAAACTGTTTTTT
.	TRBV19	TRBJ1-2	.	CASSIAGVPYGYTF	TGTGCCAGTAGTATAGCGGGGGTTCCCTATGGCTACACCTTC
.	TRBV5-1	TRBJ2-3	.	CASSFGEDRTDTQYF	TGCGCCAGCAGCTTCGGGGAGGATAGGACAGATACGCAGTATTTT
TRBD2	TRBV28	TRBJ2-5	.	CASGLAGMGETQYF	TGTGCCAGCGGACTAGCGGGAATGGGGGAGACCCAGTACTTC
.	TRBV5-4	TRBJ2-5	.	CASSPGTSYQETQYF	TGTGCCAGCAGCCCCGGGACTTCGTACCAAGAGACCCAGTACTTC
.	TRBV19	TRBJ2-6	.	CASSLGATRANVLTF	TGTGCCAGTAGTCTTGGAGCCACTAGGGCCAACGTCCTGACTTTC
.	TRBV3-1/TRBV3-2	TRBJ1-6	.	CASTKLNSPLHF	TGTGCCAGCACTAAACTTAATTCACCCCTCCACTTT
.	TRBV6-5	TRBJ1-1	once	CATHTWTEAFF	TGTGCCACCCACACGTGGACTGAAGCTTTCTTT
TRBD2	TRBV5-4	TRBJ2-5	.	CASSLPLAGRVMETQYF	TGTGCCAGCAGCTTGCCTCTAGCGGGAAGGGTTATGGAGACCCAGTACTTC
.	TRBV21-1	TRBJ1-4	.	CASNVRFEKLFF	TGTGCCAGCAATGTCAGATTTGAAAAACTGTTTTTT
TRBD1	TRBV4-1	TRBJ1-2	.	CASSLDRDYGYTF	TGCGCCAGCAGCCTGGACAGGGACTATGGCTACACCTTC